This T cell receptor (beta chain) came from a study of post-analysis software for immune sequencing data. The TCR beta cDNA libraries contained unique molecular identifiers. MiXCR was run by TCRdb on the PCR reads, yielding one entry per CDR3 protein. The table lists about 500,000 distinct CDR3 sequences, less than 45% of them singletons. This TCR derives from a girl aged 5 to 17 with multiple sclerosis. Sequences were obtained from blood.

As DNA, the CDR3 is TGTGCCATCAGTGAGGCCGAACATGAGCAGTTCTTC. Amino acid sequence: CAISEAEHEQFF. V usage is TRBV10-3 and J usage is TRBJ2-1; D uncertain. Germline V gene data show CDR1 as ENHRY and CDR2 as SYGVKD. V gave up 2 bases and J gave up 8 bases, with 7 bases separating them. The CDR3 sequence is 12 residues long.